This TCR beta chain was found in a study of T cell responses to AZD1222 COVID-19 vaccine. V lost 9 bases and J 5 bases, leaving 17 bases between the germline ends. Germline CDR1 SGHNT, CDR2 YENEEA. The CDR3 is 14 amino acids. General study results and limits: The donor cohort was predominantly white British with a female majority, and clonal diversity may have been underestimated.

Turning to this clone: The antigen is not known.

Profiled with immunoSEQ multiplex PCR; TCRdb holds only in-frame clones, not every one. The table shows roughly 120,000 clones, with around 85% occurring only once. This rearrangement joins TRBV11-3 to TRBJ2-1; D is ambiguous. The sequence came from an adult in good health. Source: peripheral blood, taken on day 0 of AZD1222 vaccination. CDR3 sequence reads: CASNMRRFDNEQFF. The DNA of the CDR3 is TGTGCCAGTAACATGAGGAGATTTGACAATGAGCAGTTCTTC.